A selection of T cell receptor beta chains follows, all from one sample in a study of regulatory T cells in long-lasting Graves disease. In TCRdb, the multiplex PCR reads were re-called with MiXCR into one record per CDR3 protein. The top ten hold more than 11% of the sample, which has about 240,000 distinct CDR3 sequences, roughly 21% seen once. Source: peripheral blood mononuclear cells (PBMCs), taken at new diagnosis, from a patient treated with antithyroid drugs. Every receptor here comes from a female donor with Graves disease. Each CDR3 is given with its conserved first and last residue.

V gene	J gene	CDR3 length	CDR3 protein
TRBV7-3	TRBJ1-5	15	CASSAIRDRGQPQHF
TRBV3-1	TRBJ2-1	14	CASSRDRVGNEQFF
TRBV6-9	TRBJ2-3	15	CASSLARASTDTQYF
TRBV29-1	TRBJ1-1	12	CSVGLLNTEAFF
TRBV7-3	TRBJ2-6	14	CASSEDFGANVLTF
TRBV20-1	TRBJ2-6	15	CSARDNTAGANVLTF
TRBV5-1	TRBJ1-2	16	CASSGRQENSVYGYTF
TRBV6-9	TRBJ2-7	17	CASSYSGLAGTSYEQYF
TRBV19	TRBJ2-2	15	CATLGTSGNTGELFF
TRBV30	TRBJ1-1	14	CAWRQDRINTEAFF
TRBV28	TRBJ1-4	15	CASSFTLGPNEKLFF
TRBV11-3	TRBJ2-7	13	CASGEGSSYEQYF
TRBV20-1	TRBJ2-3	17	CSARDPSGRASTDTQYF
TRBV4-3	TRBJ2-5	14	CASSLGRAGETQYF
TRBV10-1	TRBJ2-3	14	CASSRGLERDTQYF
TRBV20-1	TRBJ1-5	13	CSAREGQGWPQHF
TRBV19	TRBJ1-6	17	CASRKDASSVDNSPLHF
TRBV7-6	TRBJ1-5	13	CASSLLGGQPQHF
TRBV18	TRBJ1-1	16	CASPPADLALKTEAFF
TRBV20-1	TRBJ1-1	14	CSARKGHLNTEAFF
TRBV6-5	TRBJ2-1	15	CASSYSRGSYNEQFF
TRBV6-2/TRBV6-3	TRBJ2-7	10	CASSQYEQYF
TRBV11-3	TRBJ2-7	14	CASSVGPSSYEQYF
TRBV6-1	TRBJ2-1	15	CASSKGGINYNEQFF
TRBV28	TRBJ1-5	13	CASSLPLLEAQHF
TRBV20-1	TRBJ2-1	13	CSARVTYDNEQFF
TRBV7-8	TRBJ2-3	15	CASSAGGQGGDTQYF
TRBV4-3	TRBJ1-3	17	CASSHRTGWSSGNTIYF
TRBV5-4	TRBJ2-3	13	CASSLALTQQQYF
TRBV28	TRBJ2-3	14	CASSGPWGGDTQYF
TRBV3-1	TRBJ2-3	14	CASSSRDRVHTQYF
TRBV6-5	TRBJ2-7	13	CASSYLAGYEQYF
TRBV19	TRBJ1-1	16	CASRAYWTGETAEAFF
TRBV9	TRBJ2-3	12	CASSPTLDTQYF
TRBV11-2	TRBJ2-2	15	CASSPRVGNTGELFF
TRBV12-3/TRBV12-4	TRBJ1-1	16	CASSFRYGDLGTEAFF
TRBV7-2	TRBJ1-5	14	CASSLAGRGQPQHF
TRBV12-3/TRBV12-4	TRBJ2-3	18	CASSLGLFGLPGTDTQYF
TRBV7-3	TRBJ2-3	13	CASSLDATDTQYF
TRBV11-2	TRBJ2-3	14	CASSFLSSSDTQYF
TRBV18	TRBJ2-5	15	CASSPRTSGEETQYF
TRBV6-1	TRBJ1-5	15	CATHNWGGGNQPQHF
TRBV11-2	TRBJ2-3	15	CASSLEFYDRDTQYF
TRBV20-1	TRBJ2-2	15	CSAPTIAGGPGELFF
TRBV6-5	TRBJ1-4	15	CASSLSGGTNEELFF
TRBV28	TRBJ1-2	14	CASRETGSMVGYTF
TRBV5-1	TRBJ2-1	14	CASSFGLAGGEQFF
TRBV6-5	TRBJ1-5	16	CASSYSTSGIVQPQHF
TRBV18	TRBJ2-7	13	CASSPPGGYEQYF
TRBV7-2	TRBJ1-2	14	CASSQDRENYGYTF
TRBV12-3/TRBV12-4	TRBJ2-3	15	CASSFIYRESDTQYF
TRBV6-2/TRBV6-3	TRBJ2-2	14	CASSSLWLAGELFF
TRBV6-1	TRBJ2-7	12	CASSVTGVGQYF
TRBV20-1	TRBJ2-3	16	CSAPRTSGGMTDTQYF
TRBV12-3/TRBV12-4	TRBJ1-1	13	CASSSRYSTEAFF
TRBV19	TRBJ1-2	14	CASGKRQGFEGYTF
TRBV7-2	TRBJ1-2	12	CASSFSSPDVTF
TRBV20-1	TRBJ1-1	12	CSARAYRTEAFF
TRBV2	TRBJ1-1	14	CASSDLGLYTEAFF